Shown below are 8 T cell receptor beta chains from a single sample sequenced in a study of cytomegalovirus exposure and HLA in healthy donors (dated by TCRdb to about 2017). Receptor amplification or capture employed the immunoSEQ multiplex PCR assay. A mixture of 60 forward primers for TCR Vbeta segments and 13 reverse primers for TCR Jbeta segments was used in the multiplex PCR. What TCRdb holds here is the immuneACCESS table cut down to in-frame rearrangements. Part of the clones is not present; checked against another copy, under half of the missing clones reflect an unresolved V gene, and the others are unexplained. The sample data list roughly 130,000 clones, and just under 80% of these were observed just once. The biggest ten clones account for around 1.9% of the sample. The sequencing sample was made of PBMCs. These receptor sequences come from a woman aged 40 to 49 in good health and CMV-seronegative.

To note about this clone: The junction departs from germline at one end; a sequencing error may be responsible. This CDR3 reads CTSSLGTSGDEQYF. The CDR3 DNA is TGTACCAGCAGTCTAGGGACTAGCGGGGACGAGCAGTACTTC. The chain employs TRBV6-5 and TRBJ2-7, with TRBD2 identical over 13 bases. There are 14 residues in the CDR3. Germline loops: CDR1 MNHEY, CDR2 SVGAGI.

The V and J genes are TRBV6-1 and TRBJ1-2, with a tentative D call TRBD1 (5 bases). Per germline, CDR1 MNHNS and CDR2 SASEGT. There are 15 residues in the CDR3. Trimming shortened V by 4 bases and J by 4 bases, and 16 bases separated the two germline ends. The CDR3 loop is CASSAPGTGLYGYTF. The CDR3 coding sequence is TGTGCCAGCAGTGCCCCTGGGACTGGTCTCTATGGCTACACCTTC.

Points on this clone: Distinct nucleotide sequences in the sample also encode this CDR3. This chain connects TRBV19 to TRBJ1-5, with a possible D match to TRBD1 (5 bases). Germline V lookup: CDR1 LNHDA, CDR2 SQIVND (reference sequence). V lost 3 bases to trimming and J lost 10 bases, with 10 bases between them. The CDR3 spans 12 residues. The DNA of the CDR3 is TGTGCCAGTAGTATCCTTACAGGACCCCAGCATTTT. This gives the protein CASSILTGPQHF.

The chain is built from TRBV10-3 and TRBJ2-5; no clear D. The V and J ends lost 0 bases and 2 bases respectively, with 7 bases between them. CDR1 and CDR2 (germline): ENHRY, SYGVKD. This CDR3 region has 14 residues. CDR3 amino acids: CAISESSRQETQYF. The CDR3, as DNA: TGTGCCATCAGTGAGTCGTCCCGTCAAGAGACCCAGTACTTC.

This chain uses TRBV7-2 with TRBJ1-2; 10 nucleotides align to TRBD1. From germline, CDR1 is SGHTA and CDR2 FQGNSA. The CDR3 is 15 amino acids. V was clipped by 4 bases and J by 6 bases; unmatched bases: 8. CDR3 protein: CASSSSPGQGNGYTF. DNA of the CDR3: TGTGCCAGCAGCTCCAGCCCGGGACAGGGGAATGGCTACACCTTC.

This chain links TRBV2 with TRBJ1-1, with D possibly TRBD1 on 6 matching bases. This CDR3 spans 14 amino acids. Trimming left V 6 bases short and J 3 bases short, with 14 bases between. Germline CDR1 is SNHLY and CDR2 is FYNNEI. CDR3 DNA sequence: TGTGCCAGCAGGTTACAGGGATCGGACACTGAAGCTTTCTTT. Translated: CASRLQGSDTEAFF.

The chain recombines TRBV27 with TRBJ2-7, with 12 bases matching TRBD1. Looked up from germline, CDR1 is MNHEY and CDR2 is SMNVEV (reference sequence). J lost 6 bases, V lost 6 bases, and 6 bases had no gene match. The CDR3 is 14 amino acids. This CDR3 is CASSTGQGAFEQYF. In DNA form, the CDR3 reads TGTGCCAGCAGCACGGGACAGGGGGCGTTCGAGCAGTACTTC.

Regarding this clone: An end of the junction differs from the germline gene, which may be a read error. The rearrangement joins TRBV27 to TRBJ2-4; 10 bases agree with TRBD1. Germline V gene sequence: CDR1 MNHEY, CDR2 SMNVEV (reference sequence). The CDR3 consists of 19 residues. In DNA form, the CDR3 reads TGTGCCAGCAGTTTAGGGACAGGGGCGACTCCGCTAGCCAAAAACAGTCAGTACTTC. It translates to CASSLGTGATPLAKNSQYF.